This T cell receptor beta chain comes out of a study of blood T cell repertoires in COVID-19. Study overall: Spain, Italy and the United States supplied samples that represented acute and convalescent COVID-19. The analysed material was cDNA or gDNA that came from T cells, B-cell-depleted T cells, or PBMCs.

CDR1 and CDR2 (germline): ENHRY, SYGVKD. Trimming took off 6 bases at V and 4 bases at J, with 19 bases between the two ends. The CDR3 loop spans 15 amino acids. The authors' processing: Amplified reference gene primers provided the basis for estimating nucleated cell counts. Here immunoSEQ multiplex PCR was the method, and the copy in TCRdb shows in-frame clones only, minus some. V, J and clone size reflect that table, while D and trimming were determined from the DNA. In the table there are about 480,000 clones, less than 90% of which are singletons. One Seattle source followed patients from active infection through their disease course.

V and J are TRBV10-3 and TRBJ2-7; D might be TRBD1 (5 bases). This clonotype was obtained from a woman aged 50 to 60 with COVID-19, enrolled during active disease. Sequencing was carried out using peripheral blood. In DNA form, the CDR3 reads TGTGCCATCAGCCTTATGCAAGGGGAAGCGTACGAGCAGTACTTC. Translation gives CAISLMQGEAYEQYF.